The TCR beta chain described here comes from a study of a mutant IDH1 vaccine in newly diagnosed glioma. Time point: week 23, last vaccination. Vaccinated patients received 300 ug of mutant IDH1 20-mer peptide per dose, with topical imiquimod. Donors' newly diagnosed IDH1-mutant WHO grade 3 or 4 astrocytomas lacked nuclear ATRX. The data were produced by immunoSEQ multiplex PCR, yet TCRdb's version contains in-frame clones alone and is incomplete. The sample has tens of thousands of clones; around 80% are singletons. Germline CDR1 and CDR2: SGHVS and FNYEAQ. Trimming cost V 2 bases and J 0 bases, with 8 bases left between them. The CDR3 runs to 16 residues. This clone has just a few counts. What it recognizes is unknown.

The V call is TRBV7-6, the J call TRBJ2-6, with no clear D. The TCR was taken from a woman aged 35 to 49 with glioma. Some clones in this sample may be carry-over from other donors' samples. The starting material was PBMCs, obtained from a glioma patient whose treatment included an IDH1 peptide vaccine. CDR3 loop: CASSLQARSGANVLTF. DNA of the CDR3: TGTGCCAGCAGCTTACAAGCGCGCTCTGGGGCCAACGTCCTGACTTTC.